These T cell receptor beta chains were read from a single sample in a study of blood T cell repertoires in COVID-19. The repertoire was sequenced with immunoSEQ multiplex PCR; TCRdb's copy has only in-frame clones and lacks some. The sample yields tens of thousands of clones, about 88% seen once. Sample: peripheral blood. These receptors originate from a man aged 35 to 55 with acute or convalescent COVID-19. Both conserved end residues are part of each CDR3.

>TRBJ2-5|TRBV6-5
CASTRSGYQETQYF
>TRBJ2-2|TRBV18
CASSPSRTDTNTGELFF
>TRBJ2-1|TRBV7-9
CASSWLGHNEQFF
>TRBJ2-3|TRBV5-4
CASSFLAGLVADTQYF
>TRBJ1-2|TRBV6-1
CASSDGGVGYTF
>TRBJ1-2|TRBV5-1
CASSFFGQGSDYGYTF
>TRBJ1-6|TRBV5-6
CASSHLQRRANSPLHF
>TRBJ2-7|TRBV19
CASSMGQGHSYEQYF
>TRBJ2-3|TRBV20-1
CSASSSGGIHTQYF
>TRBJ2-1|TRBV19
CASSIPIAGGLDEQFF
>TRBJ1-2|TRBV5-8
CASSLVQKIYGYTF
>TRBJ1-1|TRBV6-5
CASSTGNEGAAEAFF
>TRBJ2-3|TRBV6-5
CASSYKRSRTDTQYF
>TRBJ2-1|TRBV2
CASLPSGRVNEQFF
>TRBJ2-1|TRBV9
CASSGTGATYNEQFF
>TRBJ2-2|TRBV5-1
CASRSGVGTAGELFF
>TRBJ2-2|TRBV11-3
CASSLDGGYTGELFF
>TRBJ1-4|TRBV7-9
CASSLGQGYEKLFF
>TRBJ1-1|TRBV7-3
CASSLSKNTEAFF
>TRBJ2-7|TRBV6-6
CASSYSPGTVTYEQYF
>TRBJ1-1|TRBV6-4
CASRGLNTEAFF
>TRBJ1-2|TRBV27
CASASGGPRGLYGYTF
>TRBJ1-5|TRBV24-1
CATSDGGQANNQPQHF
>TRBJ2-2|TRBV5-1
CASSVPREQGELFF
>TRBJ2-5|TRBV5-1
CASSFLDNQETQYF
>TRBJ2-3|TRBV29-1
CSVEVEDRDSTDTQYF
>TRBJ1-4|TRBV6-1
CASSEVRSDEKLFF
>TRBJ1-2|TRBV19
CASSITVNYGYTF
>TRBJ2-2|TRBV6-2/TRBV6-3
CASSPLAGGVGELFF
>TRBJ2-2|TRBV18
CASSLWTSGKNTGELFF
>TRBJ1-1|TRBV3-1/TRBV3-2
CASSQAGFLSGDTEAFF
>TRBJ1-2|TRBV15
CATSRDPGQNNYGYTF
>TRBJ2-7|TRBV15
CATSRDLQGSTYEQYF
>TRBJ1-1|TRBV7-9
CASSLRQGYSSEAFF
>TRBJ1-1|TRBV3-1/TRBV3-2
CASSQLGQGDTEAFF
>TRBJ2-1|TRBV12-5
CASGLTPLTSDEQFF
>TRBJ2-5|TRBV19
CASSITWTIQETQYF
>TRBJ1-1|TRBV11-2
CASSLVRGNTEAFF